This T cell receptor (beta chain) was identified in a study of blood T cells in healthy people across ages. Trimming pared 4 bases from V and 3 bases from J, leaving 9 bases between. The CDR3 sequence is 13 residues long. CDR1 ENHRY and CDR2 SYGVKD come from the germline V gene. For the second PCR, which ran for roughly 6 to 11 cycles, a sample-barcoded 5' primer and a J-beta primer mix were used. TCRdb reprocessed the 5' RACE reads via MiXCR and lists one record per CDR3 protein. The sample lists around 1,000,000 distinct CDR3 sequences; roughly a quarter were seen once. This clonotype appeared once. These records were also assigned to another study, of T cells of mothers and their children.

The V gene is TRBV10-3, the J gene TRBJ1-2; no definite D call. Sequenced input: blood. The TCR sequence derives from a girl aged 2 to 10 in good health. The CDR3 nucleotides are TGTGCCATCAGTGGGGCAGCTGACTATGGCTACACCTTC. Protein product: CAISGAADYGYTF.